Shown below are 30 T cell receptor beta chains from a single sample sequenced in a study of radiation and T cells in renal cell carcinoma. Time point of the sample: blood 2 weeks post-SBRT. Treatment indicated: 15 Gy SBRT to primary tumor, nephrectomy 4 weeks later. Measured with immunoSEQ multiplex PCR; TCRdb has only the in-frame clones, and not every one. This sample has about 130,000 clones, with 81% found just once. Sequencing was performed on blood, taken from a patient whose treatment included radiotherapy and nephrectomy. Receptor source: a man in his fifties or sixties with renal cell carcinoma.

The gene calls are TRBV10-3 and TRBJ2-4; TRBD2 is a possible D gene (6 bases). Per germline, CDR1 ENHRY and CDR2 SYGVKD. This CDR3 is 15 amino acids long. V shed 4 bases and J shed 0 bases, with 10 bases lying between them. The CDR3 DNA sequence: TGTGCCATCAGTGGGGGGGAACTAGCCAAAAACATTCAGTACTTC. Protein sequence: CAISGGELAKNIQYF.

The gene calls are TRBV15 and TRBJ2-7; 11 bases line up with TRBD1. Trimming removed 5 bases from V and 2 bases from J; junction bases left unmatched: 8. The CDR3 totals 16 residues. CDR1 LNHNV and CDR2 YYDKDF come from the germline V gene (reference sequence). The CDR3 loop reads CATSRKPGQGAYEQYF. The CDR3 coding sequence is TGTGCCACCAGCCGAAAACCGGGACAGGGGGCCTACGAGCAGTACTTC.

This chain joins TRBV21-1 and TRBJ2-7; the D call TRBD1 from the table was never checked on the DNA. TRBV21-1 is designated a pseudogene. This CDR3 is built from 14 residues. The CDR3 spells CASRDRGLLYEQYF. CDR3 nucleotides: TGTGCCAGCAGGGACAGGGGGCTTCTCTACGAGCAGTACTTC.

As for this clone: The sample carries other DNA sequences with the same CDR3. The chain combines TRBV5-1 with TRBJ2-5; unclear D gene. This CDR3 spans 12 amino acids. Trimming took 4 bases from V and 2 from J, leaving 6 bases between them. Germline values: CDR1 SGHRS, CDR2 YFSETQ. The DNA for the CDR3 is TGCGCCAGCAGCCTCCAGCAAGAGACCCAGTACTTC. Amino acid sequence: CASSLQQETQYF.

V is TRBV2 and J is TRBJ1-4; 10 bases line up with TRBD1. After removal of 5 bases from V and 5 bases from J, the junction contained 8 bases not matched to a gene. The CDR3 totals 16 residues. Germline CDR1 reads SNHLY; CDR2 reads FYNNEI. This CDR3 reads CASSRDRGYRNEKLFF. The DNA for the CDR3 is TGTGCCAGCAGTCGGGACAGGGGTTATAGGAATGAAAAACTGTTTTTT. The full variable domain, completed using reference TRBV2 and TRBJ1-4, is EPEVTQTPSHQVTQMGQEVILRCVPISNHLYFYWYRQILGQKVEFLVSFYNNEISEKSEIFDDQFSVERPDGSNFTLKIRSTKLEDSAMYFCASSRDRGYRNEKLFFGSGTQLSVL.

This clone was detected only a few times. V and J are TRBV2 and TRBJ2-6; a possible D gene is TRBD1 (5 bases). CDR1 SNHLY and CDR2 FYNNEI come from the germline V gene. The CDR3 runs 16 residues. Trimming cost V 3 bases and J 0 bases, with 9 bases left between them. CDR3 nucleotide sequence: TGTGCCAGCAGTGAGGGTGGGGCCTCTGGGGCCAACGTCCTGACTTTC. This gives the protein CASSEGGASGANVLTF.

Of note for this clone: The same CDR3 can be traced to other DNA sequences in this sample. V and J are TRBV2 and TRBJ2-6; D not certain. V gave up 4 bases and J gave up 4 bases, with 8 bases separating them. Germline lookup yields CDR1 SNHLY and CDR2 FYNNEI. The CDR3 is made up of 14 amino acids. The CDR3 DNA is TGTGCCAGCAGTGTTTTAGGCGGGGCCAACGTCCTGACTTTC. It translates to CASSVLGGANVLTF.

The V call is TRBV10-3, the J call TRBJ2-1, with 12 bases that match TRBD2. The ends lost 6 bases at V and 12 bases at J; junction bases unmatched: 15. Germline CDR1 is ENHRY and CDR2 is SYGVKD. The CDR3 has 16 amino acids. This chain's CDR3 is CAISHPSGGAPAAQFF. CDR3 sequence (DNA): TGTGCCATCAGCCACCCTAGCGGGGGGGCCCCCGCGGCGCAGTTCTTC.

This clone appeared a few times. The chain links TRBV5-1 to TRBJ1-1; the D is unclear. This CDR3 contains 15 residues. CDR1 SGHRS and CDR2 YFSETQ come from the germline V gene. Trimming took 0 bases from V and 4 from J, leaving 13 bases between them. CDR3 region: CASSLETGIGTEAFF. The CDR3 bases are TGCGCCAGCAGCTTGGAAACTGGGATTGGCACTGAAGCTTTCTTT.

This chain links TRBV6-6 with TRBJ1-1; TRBD1 might be the D (5 bases). Germline V CDR1 and CDR2: MNHNY, SVGAGI (reference sequence). Trimming removed 2 bases at V and 3 bases at J, with 10 bases between. This CDR3 spans 14 amino acids. The DNA for the CDR3 is TGTGCCAGCAGTTACGTAGGGGCCTACACTGAAGCTTTCTTT. Translation gives CASSYVGAYTEAFF.

The chain links TRBV6-6 to TRBJ1-1; D unresolved. The CDR3 spans 15 residues. From germline, CDR1 is MNHNY and CDR2 SVGAGI (reference sequence). The V and J ends lost 7 bases and 0 bases respectively, with 15 bases between them. DNA of the CDR3: TGTGCCAGCACTACGCCGTCTGCCATGAACACTGAAGCTTTCTTT. This codes for CASTTPSAMNTEAFF.

DNA of the CDR3: TGCGCCAGCAGCCCAGGGAGAGTAGGACAGGGATCTCAGCCCCAGCATTTT. Translation: CASSPGRVGQGSQPQHF. The chain links TRBV5-1 to TRBJ1-5; 8 bases agree with TRBD1. The CDR3 runs to 17 residues. The V segment lost 4 bases and the J segment 6 bases; nucleotides outside the gene matches: 15. CDR1 is SGHRS and CDR2 is YFSETQ in the germline V gene. Looking up the rest from reference TRBV5-1 and TRBJ1-5 gives the full variable domain: KAGVTQTPRYLIKTRGQQVTLSCSPISGHRSVSWYQQTPGQGLQFLFEYFSETQRNKGNFPGRFSGRQFSNSRSEMNVSTLELGDSALYLCASSPGRVGQGSQPQHFGDGTRLSIL.

The chain recombines TRBV7-3 with TRBJ2-1, with D uncertain. CDR1 and CDR2 from the germline V gene are SGHTA and FQGTGA. This CDR3 contains 12 residues. The ends were cut back, 1 base at V and 5 bases at J, with 3 bases in the middle. Written as DNA, the CDR3 is TGTGCCAGCAGCTTAAGTAACAATGAGCAGTTCTTC. Amino acids: CASSLSNNEQFF.

The V and J genes are TRBV5-1 and TRBJ2-3, with 10 bases lining up with TRBD1. CDR3 length: 14 residues. V dropped 9 bases and J dropped 4; count of bases not matched to a gene: 8. The germline CDR1 and CDR2 sequences are SGHRS and YFSETQ. The CDR3 here is CATRTGGSPDTQYF. The CDR3 DNA follows: TGCGCCACCCGGACAGGGGGGTCCCCAGATACGCAGTATTTT. Full variable domain (remainder filled in from reference TRBV5-1 and TRBJ2-3): KAGVTQTPRYLIKTRGQQVTLSCSPISGHRSVSWYQQTPGQGLQFLFEYFSETQRNKGNFPGRFSGRQFSNSRSEMNVSTLELGDSALYLCATRTGGSPDTQYFGPGTRLTVL.

The chain recombines TRBV6-1 with TRBJ2-7, with 8 positions matching TRBD1. The CDR3 runs 15 residues. Germline V gene lookup returns CDR1 MNHNS and CDR2 SASEGT. Unmatched junction bases numbered 10, after V lost 6 bases and J lost 3 bases. The CDR3 protein is CASRDRGWGVYEQYF. CDR3 nucleotide sequence: TGTGCCAGCAGAGACAGGGGATGGGGGGTCTACGAGCAGTACTTC.

The genes are TRBV18 and TRBJ1-3, with D maybe TRBD1 (6 bases). The germline V gene encodes CDR1 KGHSH and CDR2 LQKENI. The CDR3 sequence is 15 residues long. Trimming took off 3 bases at V and 3 bases at J, with 12 bases between the two ends. CDR3 sequence: CASSPSRGDGNTIYF. CDR3 DNA sequence: TGTGCCAGCTCACCCTCCAGGGGCGATGGAAACACCATATATTTT.

For the CDR3, the DNA is TGTGCCAGCAGTCCTTACAGGGGGGGCTACGAGCAGTACTTC. Protein: CASSPYRGGYEQYF. This sequence joins TRBV28 and TRBJ2-7; D perhaps matches TRBD1 (8 bases). V was trimmed by 5 bases and J by 3 bases, leaving 14 bases between them. From germline, CDR1 is MDHEN and CDR2 SYDVKM. The CDR3 has 14 amino acids.

V and J are TRBV2 and TRBJ2-3; 12 bases fit TRBD2. Germline loops: CDR1 SNHLY, CDR2 FYNNEI. The CDR3 has 14 residues. J lost 5 bases, V lost 4 bases, and 1 base had no gene match. CDR3 region: CASSGGLAGDTQYF. CDR3 coding DNA: TGTGCCAGCAGTGGGGGACTAGCGGGAGATACGCAGTATTTT.

The CDR3 protein is CASSLAGGVSYNEQFF. The CDR3 nucleotides read TGCGCCAGCAGCTTGGCCGGGGGGGTTTCCTACAATGAGCAGTTCTTC. The chain combines TRBV5-1 with TRBJ2-1; 8 bases agree with TRBD2. Germline CDR1 reads SGHRS; CDR2 reads YFSETQ. With V trimmed by 0 bases and J by 1 base, 3 bases remained unmatched. The CDR3 spans 16 residues.

The genes are TRBV4-1 and TRBJ2-5; D possibly uses TRBD1 or TRBD2 (5 bases each). The CDR3 runs 14 residues. Per the germline V gene, CDR1 is MGHRA and CDR2 is YSYEKL. With 3 bases removed from V and 5 bases from J, the gap between germline ends came to 13 bases. CDR3 DNA sequence: TGCGCCAGCAGCCAGGGGTATGGGACGGAGACCCAGTACTTC. It is translated as CASSQGYGTETQYF.

The V call is TRBV27, the J call TRBJ1-4; a weak D match, TRBD1 (6 bases). V lost 7 bases to trimming and J lost 6 bases, with 21 bases between them. Germline CDR1 MNHEY, CDR2 SMNVEV (reference sequence). The CDR3 runs to 16 residues. CDR3 amino acids: CASKKGWGAGDEKLFF. CDR3 DNA: TGTGCCAGCAAAAAGGGGTGGGGGGCTGGGGATGAAAAACTGTTTTTT.

V and J are TRBV7-9 and TRBJ2-7; tentatively, D is TRBD2 (6 bases). This CDR3 is built from 13 residues. V lost 7 bases and J lost 4, with 14 bases in between. Germline loops: CDR1 SEHNR, CDR2 FQNEAQ (reference sequence). CDR3 sequence: CASNGGTDYEQYF. For the CDR3, the DNA is TGTGCCAGCAATGGGGGGACCGATTACGAGCAGTACTTC.

This chain joins TRBV25-1 and TRBJ2-5; no clear D gene. The CDR3 runs to 13 residues. Trimming left V 3 bases short and J 5 bases short, with 10 bases between. Germline assignment: CDR1 MGHDK and CDR2 SYGVNS. DNA for the CDR3: TGTGCCAGCAGTGACATCCAGAGGGAGACCCAGTACTTC. This codes for CASSDIQRETQYF.

The rearrangement uses TRBV5-8 and TRBJ1-1; 8 bases map to TRBD1. V lost 3 bases to trimming and J lost 1 base; unmatched junction nucleotides: 11. The CDR3 covers 17 residues. Looked up from germline, CDR1 is SGHTS and CDR2 is YDEGEE. CDR3 amino acids: CASSWTGSLAKNTEAFF. The CDR3 region has the DNA TGTGCCAGCAGCTGGACAGGGTCGCTAGCTAAGAACACTGAAGCTTTCTTT. Looking up the rest from reference TRBV5-8 and TRBJ1-1 gives the full variable domain: EAGVTQSPTHLIKTRGQQATLRCSPISGHTSVYWYQQALGLGLQFLLWYDEGEERNRGNFPPRFSGRQFPNYSSELNVNALELEDSALYLCASSWTGSLAKNTEAFFGQGTRLTVV.

The chain employs TRBV5-1 and TRBJ2-5; unclear D gene. The better agreement between TRBJ2-7 and the DNA end casts doubt on the J call. Germline CDR1 SGHRS, CDR2 YFSETQ. This CDR3 is 17 amino acids long. The CDR3 loop is CASTNRSIQLLSYEQYF. The CDR3 nucleotides are TGCGCCAGCACCAACAGATCAATTCAGCTACTGAGCTACGAGCAGTACTTC.

The chain links TRBV19 to TRBJ1-3; D remains ambiguous. Trimming stripped 2 bases from V and 4 bases from J, with 12 bases between. Germline-derived CDR1 and CDR2 are LNHDA and SQIVND (reference sequence). The CDR3 has 15 amino acids. CDR3 sequence reads: CASSIPHVQGNTIYF. The DNA of the CDR3 is TGTGCCAGTAGTATACCCCATGTCCAGGGAAACACCATATATTTT.

This chain joins TRBV18 and TRBJ2-7, with D tentatively TRBD1 or TRBD2 (5 bases each). Trimming took 2 bases from V and 3 from J, leaving 11 bases between them. From germline, CDR1 is KGHSH and CDR2 LQKENI. The CDR3 covers 14 residues. The CDR3 sequence: CASSPGDAVYEQYF. DNA of the CDR3: TGTGCCAGCTCACCAGGGGACGCTGTCTACGAGCAGTACTTC.

The table lists this clone with a count of one. The chain links TRBV7-9 to TRBJ2-2, with a weak D call TRBD1 (5 bases). CDR1 and CDR2 (germline): SEHNR, FQNEAQ (reference sequence). This CDR3 is 15 amino acids long. V lost 4 bases, J lost 0 bases, and 9 bases lay in between. This CDR3 reads CASSWGGTNTGELFF. Written as DNA, the CDR3 is TGTGCCAGCAGCTGGGGCGGAACGAACACCGGGGAGCTGTTTTTT.

This clone has just a few counts. The chain employs TRBV10-3 and TRBJ1-1; D is ambiguous. The CDR3 is 11 residues long. Germline CDR1 is ENHRY and CDR2 is SYGVKD. Trimming shortened V by 0 bases and J by 5 bases, and 1 base separated the two germline ends. CDR3 DNA: TGTGCCATCAGTGAGTCGACTGAAGCTTTCTTT. Translation gives CAISESTEAFF.

This clone was recorded only once. CDR3 in DNA: TGCAGCGTTGATCCCAGGGCTTATTGCTACGAGCAGTACTTC. It is translated as CSVDPRAYCYEQYF. The genes are TRBV29-1 and TRBJ2-7; D is possibly TRBD1 (5 bases). CDR1 is SQVTM and CDR2 is ANQGSEA in the germline V gene. This CDR3 is 14 amino acids long. V lost 3 bases, J lost 3 bases, and 15 bases lay in between.